Below, 9 T cell receptor beta chains from the same sample are listed, as sequenced in a study of blood T cell repertoires in COVID-19. The protocol was immunoSEQ multiplex PCR, while the TCRdb copy is restricted to in-frame clones and leaves out a portion. The repertoire includes approximately 300,000 clones, about nine tenths of them detected once, and 2% to 3% sits in the top ten. Sequencing input: PBMCs or T cells enriched from blood (not recorded which). The receptors derive from a man between 60 and 75 years old who had recovered from COVID-19.

The V and J genes are TRBV7-2 and TRBJ1-2; D ambiguous. The CDR3 is 14 amino acids. Trimming took 1 base from V and 2 from J, leaving 8 bases between them. Germline CDR1 reads SGHTA; CDR2 reads FQGNSA. CDR3 coding DNA: TGTGCCAGCAGCTTAGACAGCGGAAACTATGGCTACACCTTC. The encoded protein is CASSLDSGNYGYTF.

This clone appeared once. The rearrangement links TRBV6-4 to TRBJ2-1, with TRBD1 identical over 10 bases. CDR1 and CDR2 from the germline V gene are MRHNA and SNTAGT. The CDR3 consists of 15 residues. V dropped 9 bases and J dropped 6; count of bases not matched to a gene: 11. The CDR3 reads CARERPGQGCNEQFF. CDR3 coding DNA: TGTGCCAGAGAGAGGCCGGGACAGGGGTGCAATGAGCAGTTCTTC.

The chain combines TRBV5-5 with TRBJ1-3; the D gene is possibly TRBD1 (6 bases). Between the trimmed V and J ends, which lost 3 bases and 0 bases, there was a span of 13 bases. The CDR3 is made up of 16 amino acids. Germline V gene data show CDR1 as SGHKS and CDR2 as YYEKEE (reference sequence). CDR3 region: CASSWEGGYSGNTIYF. The CDR3 DNA sequence: TGTGCCAGCAGCTGGGAAGGGGGTTACTCTGGAAACACCATATATTTT. Using reference TRBV5-5 and TRBJ1-3 for the parts outside the CDR3, the full variable domain is DAGVTQSPTHLIKTRGQQVTLRCSPISGHKSVSWYQQVLGQGPQFIFQYYEKEERGRGNFPDRFSARQFPNYSSELNVNALLLGDSALYLCASSWEGGYSGNTIYFGEGSWLTVV.

A single count supports this clone. The rearrangement joins TRBV25-1 to TRBJ2-2, with D perhaps matching TRBD2 (6 bases). Trimming took 1 base from V and 6 from J, leaving 15 bases between them. Per germline, CDR1 MGHDK and CDR2 SYGVNS. The CDR3 covers 16 residues. Here the CDR3 DNA reads TGTGCCAGCAGTGAATCCCCCTATTGGGGGGCCGGGGAGCTGTTTTTT. This encodes CASSESPYWGAGELFF. The full variable domain, its missing parts supplied by reference TRBV25-1 and TRBJ2-2, is EADIYQTPRYLVIGTGKKITLECSQTMGHDKMYWYQQDPGMELHLIHYSYGVNSTEKGDLSSESTVSRIRTEHFPLTLESARPSHTSQYLCASSESPYWGAGELFFGEGSRLTVL.

A note on this clone: A read error may produce the germline difference seen at one junction end. The chain links TRBV6-1 to TRBJ1-6; D uncertain. Germline loops: CDR1 MNHNS, CDR2 SASEGT. The CDR3 covers 16 residues. The CDR3 nucleotides read TGTGCCAGCCGTGAGGGCTTAAGCTCCTATAATTCACCCCTCCACTTT. It yields the protein CASREGLSSYNSPLHF.

The chain couples TRBV7-9 to TRBJ2-1; no clear D. The V end lost 3 bases, the J end lost 3 bases, and 9 bases lay between the germline ends. The germline V gene has CDR1 SEHNR and CDR2 FQNEAQ (reference sequence). CDR3 length: 14 residues. CDR3 coding DNA: TGTGCCAGCAGCTTCGGAGCCGGCTACAATGAGCAGTTCTTC. Translating it yields CASSFGAGYNEQFF.

This chain joins TRBV5-4 and TRBJ2-7; 7 bases line up with TRBD1. V gave up 3 bases and J gave up 2 bases; unmatched junction bases: 5. The CDR3 has 14 residues. Germline-derived CDR1 and CDR2 are SGHNT and YYREEE (reference sequence). The CDR3 reads CASSWTGHTYEQYF. The CDR3 coding sequence is TGTGCCAGCAGCTGGACAGGACACACCTACGAGCAGTACTTC.

This clone was detected once. The chain combines TRBV9 with TRBJ2-1, with D unclear. Germline values: CDR1 SGDLS, CDR2 YYNGEE. CDR3 size: 13 residues. V was cut by 0 bases and J by 8 bases, with 9 bases left in between. The CDR3 bases are TGTGCCAGCAGCGTAGACAAGTCCCATGAGCAGTTCTTC. Translation: CASSVDKSHEQFF.

V usage is TRBV3-1 (or the pseudogene TRBV3-2) and J usage is TRBJ2-5; 7 bases match TRBD2. Germline CDR1 is LGHDT and CDR2 is YNNKEL (reference sequence). The CDR3 is 11 amino acids. The CDR3 DNA reads TGTATTGCTAGCGGCCGGGAGACCCAGTACTTC. Amino acid sequence: CIASGRETQYF.